This passage covers 10 T cell receptor beta chains from one sample sequenced in a study of CD8 T cells in Susac syndrome. Roughly 0.45 to 1 ug RNA was reverse transcribed with random hexamers. One entry per CDR3 protein results from TCRdb running MiXCR on the immunoSEQ multiplex PCR reads. Counted here are about 280,000 distinct CDR3 sequences, roughly 85% occurring once; the ten biggest clones make up around 0.11%. Sequences were obtained from CD8+ T cells from PBMCs. Receptor source: a human donor with multiple sclerosis.

The gene calls are TRBV13 and TRBJ2-1; D is unclear. Trimming stripped 0 bases from V and 11 bases from J, with 11 bases between. There are 13 residues in the CDR3. The germline gives CDR1 PRHDT, CDR2 FYEKMQ (reference sequence). CDR3 coding DNA: TGTGCCAGCAGCTTAGGCGGCAAAAATAAGCAGTTCTTC. As protein: CASSLGGKNKQFF.

The genes are TRBV30 and TRBJ2-1, with D possibly TRBD1 on 8 matching bases. The V gene lost 0 bases and the J gene lost 0 bases, with 18 bases spanning the gap. Germline V gene data show CDR1 as GTSNPN and CDR2 as SVGIG (reference sequence). The CDR3 totals 18 residues. CDR3 DNA: TGTGCCTGGAGTGTGGGCACAGGGGGGGGAAGCTCCTACAATGAGCAGTTCTTC. Amino acids: CAWSVGTGGGSSYNEQFF.

J is TRBJ2-3 and V is TRBV10-2; the match to TRBD2 covers 8 bases. Unmatched junction bases numbered 8, after V lost 10 bases and J lost 5 bases. The CDR3 is 13 amino acids. Germline values: CDR1 WSHSY, CDR2 SAAADI. The CDR3 protein is CATASGSKDTQYF. CDR3 sequence (DNA): TGCGCCACGGCGAGCGGGAGTAAAGATACGCAGTATTTT.

This rearrangement joins TRBV6-1 to TRBJ1-5; D not certain. V was clipped by 7 bases and J by 1 base, with 23 bases between them. Germline CDR1 and CDR2: MNHNS and SASEGT. CDR3 length: 18 amino acids. The CDR3 bases are TGTGCCAGCACCGGAGGCCGGGTTTGGGTTTTAAGCAATCAGCCCCAGCATTTT. Translating gives CASTGGRVWVLSNQPQHF.

This chain connects TRBV28 to TRBJ2-3; a possible D gene is TRBD2 (6 bases). V shed 2 bases and J shed 2 bases, with 14 bases lying between them. Germline-derived CDR1 and CDR2 are MDHEN and SYDVKM. CDR3 length equals 16 residues. CDR3 in DNA: TGTGCCAGCAGTTTAAGTAGCGGTGCTTACACAGATACGCAGTATTTT. Amino acid sequence: CASSLSSGAYTDTQYF.

V usage is TRBV7-9 and J usage is TRBJ2-1; D may be TRBD1 or TRBD2 (5 bases each). V lost 4 bases, J lost 6 bases, and 13 bases lay in between. This CDR3 has 14 amino acids. Germline V lookup: CDR1 SEHNR, CDR2 FQNEAQ (reference sequence). The CDR3 bases are TGTGCCAGCAGCTCCCCGGGACGCCTCAATGAGCAGTTCTTC. It codes for CASSSPGRLNEQFF.

The rearrangement uses TRBV29-1 and TRBJ2-6; D may match TRBD1 or TRBD2 (5 bases each). There are 13 residues in the CDR3. The germline gives CDR1 SQVTM, CDR2 ANQGSEA. V was pared by 7 bases and J by 2 bases, with 9 bases between. CDR3 bases: TGCAGCGCCCTGGGGGCTGGGGCCAACGTCCTGACTTTC. Translating gives CSALGAGANVLTF.

The rearrangement links TRBV18 to TRBJ1-1, with D unresolved. The V end lost 6 bases, the J end lost 3 bases, and 11 bases lay between the germline ends. The CDR3 is 13 amino acids. Germline assignment: CDR1 KGHSH and CDR2 LQKENI. Here the CDR3 DNA reads TGTGCCAGCTCGCCCAGGAGAGACACTGAAGCTTTCTTT. As protein: CASSPRRDTEAFF.

The rearrangement joins TRBV12-3 or TRBV12-4 to TRBJ2-1; tentative D call: TRBD1 (6 bases). The CDR3 runs to 14 residues. Trimming shortened V by 10 bases and J by 4 bases, and 17 bases separated the two germline ends. CDR3 in DNA: TGTGCCAACTCGGACAGCCAGATTTACAATGAGCAGTTCTTC. Amino acid sequence: CANSDSQIYNEQFF.

The chain joins TRBV28 to TRBJ2-3, with 7 bases lining up with TRBD1. Trimming cost V 6 bases and J 4 bases; bases outside gene matches: 22. The CDR3 spans 19 residues. In germline, CDR1 is MDHEN, CDR2 SYDVKM. CDR3: CASSSKIRTGSYVADTQYF. CDR3 nucleotide sequence: TGTGCCAGCAGCTCAAAAATTCGGACAGGTAGTTATGTGGCAGATACGCAGTATTTT.